The clone carrying this T cell receptor beta chain has just a few counts. Antigen unknown. This entry belongs to a study of response to subunit inactivated influenza vaccine. Notes on the study in general: After each seasonal influenza vaccination, few new T cells are recruited, the authors suggested.

This CDR3 comprises 14 residues. Deletions cut 5 bases from V and 3 bases from J, with 10 bases between. TCRdb processed the RT-PCR reads anew with MiXCR; each CDR3 protein has one entry. Of roughly 700,000 distinct CDR3 sequences in the sample, about 15% were seen once. The sequences come from PBMCs from blood, collected approximately 15 days before vaccination. The clonotype comes from a man aged 45-65 years who received an inactivated influenza vaccine. The V and J genes are TRBV12-3 or TRBV12-4 and TRBJ1-4; a possible D gene is TRBD1 (5 bases). This CDR3 reads CASSIGGSNEKLFF. The CDR3 DNA is TGTGCCAGCAGTATCGGGGGTTCTAATGAAAAACTGTTTTTT.